A single sample gave rise to the 28 T cell receptor beta chains below, sequenced in a study of human T cells and chemical hapten exposure. Time point meaning: patch test 2, 6 weeks after DPC sensitization. Treatment noted: therapeutic diphenylcyclopropenone sensitization with weekly scalp DPC. TCRdb independently ran MiXCR on the RACE reads; one entry per CDR3 protein. The table shows about 140,000 distinct CDR3 sequences, with 12% occurring only once. The material was whole blood, obtained in connection with sensitization to the hapten diphenylcyclopropenone (DPC). The receptors here all came from a woman in her fifties or sixties with alopecia areata. Some clones in this sample may be carry-over from other donors' samples.

This clonotype turned up a few times. V and J are TRBV11-3 and TRBJ2-1; tentatively, D is TRBD2 (5 bases). CDR1 is SGHNT and CDR2 is YENEEA in the germline V gene. The V gene lost 4 bases and the J gene lost 3 bases, with 10 bases spanning the gap. The CDR3 contains 14 residues. The CDR3, as DNA: TGTGCCAGCAGCTCGACTACGATCTACAATGAGCAGTTCTTC. Residues: CASSSTTIYNEQFF. Full variable domain (outside the CDR3, taken from reference TRBV11-3 and TRBJ2-1): EAGVVQSPRYKIIEKKQPVAFWCNPISGHNTLYWYLQNLGQGPELLIRYENEEAVDDSQLPKDRFSAERLKGVDSTLKIQPAELGDSAVYLCASSSTTIYNEQFFGPGTRLTVL.

About this clonotype: This sequence may be a read error, since a much larger clone differs from it by one base. The chain recombines TRBV14 with TRBJ2-5; D is unclear. The CDR3 is 11 residues long. V was shortened by 3 bases and J by 3 bases, with 2 bases between the two germline ends. The germline V gene has CDR1 SGHDN and CDR2 FVKESK. CDR3 protein: CASSQKETQYF. Here the CDR3 DNA reads TGTGCCAGCAGCCAGAAAGAGACCCAGTACTTC.

This clonotype was found a few times. The chain couples TRBV27 to TRBJ1-3; D uncertain. The CDR3 has 13 residues. In germline, CDR1 is MNHEY, CDR2 SMNVEV (reference sequence). V lost 6 bases and J 0 bases, leaving 6 bases between the germline ends. For the CDR3, the DNA is TGTGCCAGCAGGAGTAACTCTGGAAACACCATATATTTT. It yields the protein CASRSNSGNTIYF.

This clonotype was detected a few times. This rearrangement joins TRBV7-2 to TRBJ2-5; no clear D gene. This CDR3 contains 15 residues. Trimming shortened V by 1 base and J by 1 base, and 10 bases separated the two germline ends. Germline CDR1 and CDR2: SGHTA and FQGNSA. CDR3 in amino acids: CASSLGPVAQETQYF. The DNA of the CDR3 is TGTGCCAGCAGCTTAGGGCCCGTGGCCCAAGAGACCCAGTACTTC.

Ten or more counts support this clonotype. This rearrangement joins TRBV6-6 to TRBJ2-1; no firm D call. Trimming shortened V by 5 bases and J by 4 bases, and 9 bases separated the two germline ends. This CDR3 region has 13 residues. The germline CDR1 and CDR2 sequences are MNHNY and SVGAGI (reference sequence). CDR3 coding DNA: TGTGCCAGCAGTATGGGCTCTTACAATGAGCAGTTCTTC. Protein product: CASSMGSYNEQFF.

The gene calls are TRBV11-2 and TRBJ2-2, with 7 bases fitting TRBD2. CDR3 length equals 14 residues. Germline V gene sequence: CDR1 SGHAT, CDR2 FQNNGV. J was trimmed by 6 bases and V by 4 bases; bases with no gene match: 5. The CDR3 spells CASSSTAGAGELFF. The CDR3 nucleotides read TGTGCCAGCAGCTCGACCGCGGGAGCCGGGGAGCTGTTTTTT.

This clonotype was counted many times. The chain joins TRBV6-5 to TRBJ1-2; D gene ambiguous. This CDR3 has 13 residues. Germline V gene data show CDR1 as MNHEY and CDR2 as SVGAGI. With 8 bases removed from V and 6 bases from J, the gap between germline ends came to 16 bases. CDR3 nucleotide sequence: TGTGCCAGCCGTAGTGAATTTCCCAATGGCTACACCTTC. Amino acid sequence: CASRSEFPNGYTF.

The chain couples TRBV10-3 to TRBJ1-4, with TRBD1 matching 8 bases. CDR3 length: 13 amino acids. Trimming removed 10 bases from V and 4 bases from J; junction bases left unmatched: 5. The germline V gene encodes CDR1 ENHRY and CDR2 SYGVKD. This chain's CDR3 is CATSGQGNEKLFF. The CDR3 DNA reads TGTGCCACATCCGGACAGGGTAATGAAAAACTGTTTTTT.

This clonotype has a handful of counts. This chain links TRBV5-1 with TRBJ1-4; TRBD1 agrees at 7 bases. The CDR3 runs 15 residues. Germline V gene lookup returns CDR1 SGHRS and CDR2 YFSETQ. The junction had 10 bases not matched to a gene; V was cut back by 4 bases and J by 7 bases. CDR3 in DNA: TGCGCCAGCAGCCCCCGGGAGGGGGCGAGTGAAAAACTGTTTTTT. It encodes CASSPREGASEKLFF.

A few counts support this clonotype. The chain recombines TRBV5-4 with TRBJ2-5; 7 bases agree with TRBD1. The germline V gene has CDR1 SGHNT and CDR2 YYREEE (reference sequence). The CDR3 spans 14 residues. J gave up 4 bases and V 4 bases, and 7 bases lay outside the gene matches. CDR3 loop: CASSPRQGPETQYF. The CDR3 nucleotides are TGTGCCAGCAGCCCCCGACAGGGTCCAGAGACCCAGTACTTC.

This clonotype has a handful of counts. The rearrangement uses TRBV29-1 and TRBJ2-2; 9 bases align to TRBD1. V lost 4 bases and J lost 3; bases outside the gene matches: 9. Per the germline V gene, CDR1 is SQVTM and CDR2 is ANQGSEA. The length of the CDR3 is 16 residues. The CDR3 nucleotides are TGCAGCGTTGGAGTCTCACAGGGGGCCTACACCGGGGAGCTGTTTTTT. This codes for CSVGVSQGAYTGELFF.

The CDR3 DNA follows: TGTGCCAGCAGCATCTACCAGGGAGTAGGGACCGGGGAGCTGTTTTTT. It encodes CASSIYQGVGTGELFF. This chain links TRBV11-3 with TRBJ2-2; tentatively, D is TRBD1 or TRBD2 (5 bases each). Germline CDR1 SGHNT, CDR2 YENEEA. V dropped 5 bases and J dropped 5 bases, with 18 bases sitting between them. CDR3 length: 16 amino acids.

The V call is TRBV6-2 or TRBV6-3, the J call TRBJ1-1; no firm D call. This CDR3 comprises 14 residues. Trimming removed 7 bases from V and 0 bases from J, with 12 bases in between. Germline V lookup: CDR1 MNHEY, CDR2 SVGEGT. CDR3 residues: CASNPPSLNTEAFF. CDR3 in DNA: TGTGCCAGCAACCCGCCCAGCCTGAACACTGAAGCTTTCTTT.

In this sample, this clonotype turned up many times. Since no conserved phenylalanine or tryptophan closes the CDR3, a read error is the likely cause. The chain has TRBV7-3 and TRBJ2-2, with TRBD2 matching 9 bases. The CDR3 covers 15 residues. V trimming: 6 bases; J trimming: 7 bases; junction bases outside the gene matches: 9. Germline V CDR1 and CDR2: SGHTA, FQGTGA. The CDR3 protein is CASSRVAGAVGELFS. The DNA of the CDR3 is TGTGCCAGCAGTCGAGTAGCGGGAGCTGTCGGGGAGCTGTTTTCT.

This clonotype has ten or more counts. The chain links TRBV7-2 to TRBJ2-1; D perhaps matches TRBD2 (7 bases). CDR3 length: 15 amino acids. Germline V gene data show CDR1 as SGHTA and CDR2 as FQGNSA. Deletions cut 5 bases from V and 8 bases from J, with 19 bases between. CDR3 sequence: CASSPAGTPYDEQFF. The CDR3 region has the DNA TGTGCCAGCAGCCCAGCGGGGACACCTTACGATGAGCAGTTCTTC.

In this sample, this clonotype turned up many times. This chain uses TRBV10-2 with TRBJ2-3; the match to TRBD2 covers 7 bases. Germline trimming cut 5 bases from V and 5 bases from J; bases unmatched to any gene: 10. The CDR3 sequence is 15 residues long. Germline values: CDR1 WSHSY, CDR2 SAAADI. Here the CDR3 DNA reads TGCGCCAGCAGTAAAACGCGGGAGTATGGAGATACGCAGTATTTT. This gives the protein CASSKTREYGDTQYF.

The chain joins TRBV12-3 or TRBV12-4 to TRBJ2-5; the D is unclear. The CDR3 has 13 residues. Between the trimmed V and J ends, which lost 3 bases and 5 bases, there was a span of 10 bases. The CDR3 DNA reads TGTGCCAGCAGTTTGTTGAGGCGGGAGACCCAGTACTTC. It encodes CASSLLRRETQYF.

This clonotype was seen ten or more times. The chain uses TRBV2 and TRBJ2-7, with D hard to call. V was clipped by 4 bases and J by 3 bases, with 16 bases between them. The germline CDR1 and CDR2 sequences are SNHLY and FYNNEI. The CDR3 loop spans 15 amino acids. CDR3 residues: CASSVKATSHYEQYF. The CDR3 DNA sequence: TGTGCCAGCAGTGTAAAGGCCACCTCCCACTACGAGCAGTACTTC.

This clonotype showed up many times. The chain joins TRBV18 to TRBJ2-2; perhaps TRBD1 as D (6 bases). Trimming shortened V by 3 bases and J by 0 bases, and 11 bases separated the two germline ends. Looked up from germline, CDR1 is KGHSH and CDR2 is LQKENI. The CDR3 loop spans 16 amino acids. This CDR3 reads CASSPLRQANTGELFF. CDR3 bases: TGTGCCAGCTCACCGCTTCGACAGGCGAACACCGGGGAGCTGTTTTTT.

This clonotype was seen ten or more times. The chain links TRBV6-5 to TRBJ2-5, with D unclear. Trimming cost V 0 bases and J 0 bases, with 14 bases left between them. Germline V gene lookup returns CDR1 MNHEY and CDR2 SVGAGI. The CDR3 is 17 amino acids. The CDR3 region is CASSYSIGGRYQETQYF. The CDR3 DNA is TGTGCCAGCAGTTACTCGATTGGCGGCAGGTACCAAGAGACCCAGTACTTC.

This clonotype has ten or more counts. The J gene is TRBJ2-6, the V gene TRBV30; D perhaps matches TRBD1 (5 bases). Germline CDR1 GTSNPN, CDR2 SVGIG (reference sequence). The CDR3 totals 18 residues. Trimming pared 6 bases from V and 0 bases from J, leaving 21 bases between. The DNA for the CDR3 is TGTGCCTGTCCCCGAGACAGCCTTCTCTTCTCTGGGGCCAACGTCCTGACTTTC. Its translation: CACPRDSLLFSGANVLTF.

This clonotype was picked up a small number of times. V and J are TRBV12-3 or TRBV12-4 and TRBJ2-7; D is possibly TRBD2 (6 bases). Trimming pared 5 bases from V and 5 bases from J, leaving 25 bases between. The CDR3 spans 17 residues. CDR3 amino acids: CASSPYNWGRITHEQYF. In DNA form, the CDR3 reads TGTGCCAGCAGTCCTTATAATTGGGGGAGGATTACCCACGAGCAGTACTTC.

V is TRBV7-9 and J is TRBJ2-3, with 9 bases lining up with TRBD2. V was pared by 5 bases and J by 6 bases, with 9 bases of the junction left unmatched. The CDR3 sequence is 15 residues long. Germline CDR1 SEHNR, CDR2 FQNEAQ (reference sequence). CDR3 residues: CASSRAGGVPDTQYF. In DNA form, the CDR3 reads TGTGCCAGCAGCCGAGCGGGAGGAGTGCCCGATACGCAGTATTTT.

V usage is TRBV5-1 and J usage is TRBJ2-3; D perhaps matches TRBD1 (5 bases). Trimming removed 0 bases at V and 2 bases at J, with 10 bases between. Germline V gene lookup returns CDR1 SGHRS and CDR2 YFSETQ. This CDR3 has 15 residues. CDR3 residues: CASSLAQGVTDTQYF. DNA for the CDR3: TGCGCCAGCAGCTTGGCTCAGGGCGTCACAGATACGCAGTATTTT.

The chain uses TRBV7-2 and TRBJ2-3; 15 bases line up with TRBD2. V lost 0 bases and J lost 3; bases outside the gene matches: 4. Germline values: CDR1 SGHTA, CDR2 FQGNSA. The CDR3 is made up of 18 amino acids. The CDR3 bases are TGTGCCAGCAGCTTAGCGTCCGGGACTAGCGGGAGGACAGATACGCAGTATTTT. This encodes CASSLASGTSGRTDTQYF.

The chain recombines TRBV6-2 or TRBV6-3 with TRBJ1-5; D ambiguous. The CDR3 is 14 residues long. Germline CDR1 and CDR2: MNHEY and SVGEGT. V was shortened by 0 bases and J by 7 bases, with 10 bases between the two germline ends. The CDR3: CASSYSGSWQPQHF. As DNA, the CDR3 is TGTGCCAGCAGTTACTCGGGGAGTTGGCAGCCCCAGCATTTT.

This chain connects TRBV29-1 to TRBJ1-1, with TRBD1 matching 10 bases. This CDR3 is 14 amino acids long. The junction had 5 bases not matched to a gene; V was cut back by 5 bases and J by 2 bases. Germline V gene data show CDR1 as SQVTM and CDR2 as ANQGSEA. The CDR3 DNA sequence: TGCAGCGTTTCCCGGGACAGGGGCAACACTGAAGCTTTCTTT. Its translation is CSVSRDRGNTEAFF.

The V and J genes are TRBV6-2 or TRBV6-3 and TRBJ2-5; TRBD2 aligns across 11 bases. The V gene end was trimmed by 4 bases and the J gene end by 2 bases; junction bases not matched to a gene: 9. The germline V gene has CDR1 MNHEY and CDR2 SVGEGT. The CDR3 has 17 residues. The chain's CDR3 is CASSWGSGRAVQETQYF. The CDR3 bases are TGTGCCAGCAGTTGGGGTAGCGGGAGGGCCGTTCAAGAGACCCAGTACTTC.